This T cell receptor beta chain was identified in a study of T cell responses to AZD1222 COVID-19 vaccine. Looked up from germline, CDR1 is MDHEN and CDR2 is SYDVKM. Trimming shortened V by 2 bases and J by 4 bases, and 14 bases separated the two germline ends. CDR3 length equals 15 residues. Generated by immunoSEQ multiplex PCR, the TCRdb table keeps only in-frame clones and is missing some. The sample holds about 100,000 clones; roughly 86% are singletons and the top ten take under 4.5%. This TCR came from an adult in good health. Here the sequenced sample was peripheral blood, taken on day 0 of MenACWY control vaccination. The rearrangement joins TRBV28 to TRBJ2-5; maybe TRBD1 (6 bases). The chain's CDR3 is CASSLPARGPETQYF. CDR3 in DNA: TGTGCCAGCAGTTTACCGGCCAGGGGACCAGAGACCCAGTACTTC.